These T cell receptor beta chains were read from a single sample in a study of OX40 agonist ivuxolimab in advanced cancers. Repertoires were generated with immunoSEQ multiplex PCR, while TCRdb's copy carries only in-frame clones and drops some. The table records over 55,000 clones, 70% to 90% of them present only once. The starting material was CD4+ or CD8+ T cells sorted from blood, obtained in a trial of the OX40 agonist ivuxolimab. Receptors originate from an adult with an advanced solid tumor such as melanoma, head and neck, liver or kidney cancer. Each CDR3 is given with its conserved first and last residue. D genes are given only for firm matches. Rows may omit the clone size; those that give it use once, few, many or a size class.

clone size,V gene,J gene,D gene,CDR3 protein,CDR3 DNA
.,TRBV9,TRBJ2-1,.,CASSSQKGDNEQFF,TGTGCCAGCAGCTCGCAGAAAGGAGACAATGAGCAGTTCTTC
.,TRBV27,TRBJ2-7,.,CASSLPTVNDEQYF,TGTGCCAGCAGTTTACCGACAGTAAACGACGAGCAGTACTTC
once,TRBV10-3,TRBJ1-5,.,CATSSGALKVSGINQPQHF,TGTGCCACTAGTTCTGGGGCGCTGAAGGTCTCAGGGATCAATCAGCCCCAGCATTTT
.,TRBV5-1,TRBJ2-5,.,CASSLAGTKEETQYF,TGCGCCAGCAGCTTGGCCGGGACAAAAGAAGAGACCCAGTACTTC
.,TRBV28,TRBJ1-5,.,CASSFFPQGVGQPQHF,TGTGCCAGCAGTTTCTTTCCGCAGGGAGTAGGGCAGCCCCAGCATTTT
.,TRBV7-2,TRBJ2-3,.,CASSLNPGGSTDTQYF,TGTGCCAGCAGCTTAAATCCAGGCGGCAGCACAGATACGCAGTATTTT
few,TRBV5-6,TRBJ1-5,.,CASSFELRPPQHF,TGTGCCAGCAGCTTCGAGCTCCGTCCGCCCCAGCATTTT
.,TRBV28,TRBJ1-2,.,CASSLWYGYTF,TGTGCCAGCAGTCTTTGGTATGGCTACACCTTC
.,TRBV28,TRBJ1-5,TRBD1,CASSPTGTGFRPQHF,TGTGCCAGCAGTCCGACCGGGACAGGTTTTCGGCCCCAGCATTTT
once,TRBV4-2,TRBJ2-5,.,CASSSPGTREQYF,TGTGCCAGCAGCTCCCCCGGGACTCGGGAGCAGTACTTC
.,TRBV5-6,TRBJ1-3,.,CASSSAGQTVSGNTIYF,TGTGCCAGCAGCTCGGCCGGCCAGACAGTCTCTGGAAACACCATATATTTT
.,TRBV30,TRBJ2-2,TRBD1,CAWSLQGVYRTGELFF,TGTGCCTGGAGTCTCCAGGGGGTGTATCGAACCGGGGAGCTGTTTTTT
.,TRBV4-3,TRBJ1-2,.,CASSPGVLTVDVGYTF,TGCGCCAGCAGCCCCGGCGTATTGACGGTAGATGTGGGCTACACCTTC
.,TRBV6-4,TRBJ2-1,TRBD2,CASSDLAGGDEQFF,TGTGCCAGCAGTGACCTAGCGGGAGGGGATGAGCAGTTCTTC
.,TRBV2,TRBJ1-3,TRBD1,CASRPDRGTAGNTIYF,TGTGCCAGCAGACCGGACAGGGGAACAGCTGGAAACACCATATATTTT
large,TRBV9,TRBJ2-1,.,CASSVNSDREQFF,TGTGCCAGCAGCGTGAACTCAGACCGTGAGCAGTTCTTC
.,TRBV29-1,TRBJ2-7,TRBD1,CSVSDRGLREQYF,TGCAGCGTTAGTGACAGGGGGCTGCGGGAGCAGTACTTC
.,TRBV9,TRBJ1-6,.,CASSAAYSPLHF,TGTGCCAGCAGCGCCGCATATTCACCCCTCCACTTT
once,TRBV5-1,TRBJ1-2,.,CASSFTPSYGYTF,TGCGCCAGCAGCTTTACTCCCAGCTATGGCTACACCTTC
.,TRBV5-6,TRBJ2-5,TRBD2,CASSLTLAGDGVMWETQYF,TGTGCCAGCAGCTTGACACTAGCGGGGGACGGGGTTATGTGGGAGACCCAGTACTTC
.,TRBV6-6,TRBJ1-6,.,CASSPTQAPPLHF,TGTGCCAGCAGCCCAACACAGGCGCCACCCCTCCACTTT
.,TRBV7-2,TRBJ1-1,.,CASSLLGGGTEAFF,TGTGCCAGCAGCTTATTGGGGGGCGGCACTGAAGCTTTCTTT
.,TRBV2,TRBJ2-3,.,CASRTTWLGDTQYF,TGTGCCAGCAGGACGACCTGGTTAGGAGATACGCAGTATTTT
once,TRBV6-6,TRBJ2-1,.,CASSGTHNEQFF,TGTGCCAGCAGTGGGACTCATAATGAGCAGTTCTTC
.,TRBV9,TRBJ1-1,.,CASSLTGTEAFF,TGTGCCAGCAGCCTCACAGGGACTGAAGCTTTCTTT
.,TRBV28,TRBJ2-3,.,CASSPGGAVGDTQYF,TGTGCCAGCAGTCCCGGCGGGGCAGTGGGAGATACGCAGTATTTT
.,TRBV5-8,TRBJ1-3,.,CASSLRGDGLSPSGNTIYF,TGTGCCAGCAGCTTGCGCGGGGACGGCTTATCCCCCTCTGGAAACACCATATATTTT
few,TRBV19,TRBJ1-1,.,CASSRGSEAFF,TGTGCCAGTAGTAGAGGGTCTGAAGCTTTCTTT